The 14 T cell receptor beta chains below were found in one sample sequenced in a study of cytomegalovirus exposure and HLA in healthy donors. The assay was immunoSEQ multiplex PCR, and TCRdb's table has in-frame clones only and misses some. The data contain about 120,000 clones, approximately 85% of them seen just once; the ten biggest clones take up nearly 5%. Sequenced: PBMCs. The receptor source for this set is a man aged 18 to 29 in good health and CMV-seronegative.

CDR3 region: CASSPGLAGGHTDTQYF. The CDR3 DNA follows: TGTGCCAGCAGCCCGGGACTAGCGGGGGGGCACACAGATACGCAGTATTTT. V usage is TRBV13 and J usage is TRBJ2-3, with 16 bases lining up with TRBD2. With V trimmed by 5 bases and J by 2 bases, 4 bases remained unmatched. This CDR3 is 17 amino acids long. The V gene's germline CDR1 is PRHDT and CDR2 FYEKMQ (reference sequence).

In DNA, the CDR3 is TGTGCCACCAGCAGTATAAAAGATACGCAGTATTTT. Encoded protein: CATSSIKDTQYF. The rearrangement uses TRBV15 and TRBJ2-3; D unresolved. Per the germline V gene, CDR1 is LNHNV and CDR2 is YYDKDF (reference sequence). V was pared by 3 bases and J by 5 bases, with 6 bases between. The CDR3 has 12 residues.

In this sample, this clone turned up once. This chain's CDR3 is CSDFREHGYTF. CDR3 coding DNA: TGCAGCGACTTTCGGGAGCATGGCTACACCTTC. This chain joins TRBV29-1 and TRBJ1-2; D not resolved. The V gene's germline CDR1 is SQVTM and CDR2 ANQGSEA. V lost 7 bases and J 6 bases, leaving 12 bases between the germline ends. The length of the CDR3 is 11 residues.

This chain connects TRBV19 to TRBJ1-5; D remains ambiguous. Germline V gene lookup returns CDR1 LNHDA and CDR2 SQIVND (reference sequence). The germline V and J ends were trimmed by 6 bases and 0 bases, with 6 bases remaining between them. The CDR3 has 13 amino acids. CDR3 in DNA: TGTGCCAGTAGCGGGGATAGCAATCAGCCCCAGCATTTT. Translated: CASSGDSNQPQHF.

The genes are TRBV19 and TRBJ2-5; 8 bases line up with TRBD2. This CDR3 region has 15 residues. Germline CDR1 and CDR2: LNHDA and SQIVND (reference sequence). The V segment lost 3 bases and the J segment 5 bases; nucleotides outside the gene matches: 8. CDR3 amino acids: CASSIVKAGGETQYF. Written as DNA, the CDR3 is TGTGCCAGTAGTATCGTAAAGGCGGGAGGTGAGACCCAGTACTTC.

This sequence joins TRBV11-3 and TRBJ2-2; D unresolved. There are 13 residues in the CDR3. V lost 2 bases and J lost 4, with 5 bases in between. Per germline, CDR1 SGHNT and CDR2 YENEEA. The CDR3 protein is CASSLPSTGELFF. The CDR3 nucleotides are TGTGCCAGCAGCTTACCTTCCACCGGGGAGCTGTTTTTT. Drawing the rest from reference TRBV11-3 and TRBJ2-2, the complete variable domain is EAGVVQSPRYKIIEKKQPVAFWCNPISGHNTLYWYLQNLGQGPELLIRYENEEAVDDSQLPKDRFSAERLKGVDSTLKIQPAELGDSAVYLCASSLPSTGELFFGEGSRLTVL.

This clone was recorded once. The chain uses TRBV30 and TRBJ1-2, with D perhaps matching TRBD1 (6 bases). V lost 4 bases to trimming and J lost 4 bases, with 19 bases between them. CDR1 and CDR2 from the germline V gene are GTSNPN and SVGIG (reference sequence). The CDR3 spans 15 residues. The CDR3 here is CAWKQIGQTFYGYTF. In nucleotides, the CDR3 is TGTGCCTGGAAACAGATTGGACAGACCTTCTATGGCTACACCTTC.

The chain combines TRBV27 with TRBJ2-1, with 8 bases aligning to TRBD2. With 8 bases clipped from V and 7 bases from J, the junction kept 10 bases outside the gene matches. Germline CDR1 and CDR2: MNHEY and SMNVEV (reference sequence). The CDR3 spans 14 residues. The CDR3 sequence is CASRDGGALNEQFF. The CDR3 DNA sequence: TGTGCCAGCCGTGACGGGGGGGCACTAAATGAGCAGTTCTTC.

This chain links TRBV5-1 with TRBJ2-1, with D possibly TRBD1 on 6 matching bases. Per the germline V gene, CDR1 is SGHRS and CDR2 is YFSETQ. This CDR3 is 16 amino acids long. V dropped 6 bases and J dropped 0 bases, with 16 bases sitting between them. CDR3 DNA: TGCGCCAGCACCGCGACAGGCTCAATCTCCTACAATGAGCAGTTCTTC. Residues: CASTATGSISYNEQFF.

This clone was seen once. The CDR3 sequence: CASKRGIGEQYF. CDR3 DNA: TGCGCCAGCAAAAGAGGCATCGGCGAGCAGTACTTC. This chain links TRBV5-1 with TRBJ2-7; D call uncertain. V was clipped by 6 bases and J by 6 bases, with 13 bases between them. There are 12 residues in the CDR3. Germline assignment: CDR1 SGHRS and CDR2 YFSETQ.

The chain links TRBV5-4 to TRBJ2-1; 9 bases are a match to TRBD1. The CDR3 runs to 13 residues. Trimming took 9 bases from V and 5 from J; bases not matched to a gene: 6. Germline loops: CDR1 SGHNT, CDR2 YYREEE (reference sequence). The CDR3 DNA reads TGTGCCAACGGACAGGGGTCGGACAATGAGCAGTTCTTC. Protein sequence: CANGQGSDNEQFF.

The chain carries TRBV27 and TRBJ2-3; possibly TRBD2 for D (5 bases). The V gene lost 3 bases and the J gene lost 0 bases, with 7 bases spanning the gap. The CDR3 extends over 14 amino acids. The V gene's germline CDR1 is MNHEY and CDR2 SMNVEV (reference sequence). The CDR3 nucleotides are TGTGCCAGCAGTTTCCGGACTAGCACAGATACGCAGTATTTT. Translated: CASSFRTSTDTQYF.

This clone was detected once. The gene calls are TRBV4-1 and TRBJ2-6; D is undetermined. The CDR3 extends over 16 amino acids. V lost 7 bases and J 0 bases, leaving 13 bases between the germline ends. Germline V lookup: CDR1 MGHRA, CDR2 YSYEKL. CDR3 protein: CASTPQVNSGANVLTF. The DNA of the CDR3 is TGCGCCAGCACGCCTCAGGTTAACTCTGGGGCCAACGTCCTGACTTTC.

The chain is built from TRBV27 and TRBJ1-1, with TRBD1 matching 9 bases. CDR3 length: 15 amino acids. Trimming cost V 4 bases and J 0 bases; bases outside gene matches: 3. In germline, CDR1 is MNHEY, CDR2 SMNVEV (reference sequence). The CDR3 loop reads CASSWGQGMNTEAFF. The CDR3 nucleotides are TGTGCCAGCAGTTGGGGACAGGGCATGAACACTGAAGCTTTCTTT.